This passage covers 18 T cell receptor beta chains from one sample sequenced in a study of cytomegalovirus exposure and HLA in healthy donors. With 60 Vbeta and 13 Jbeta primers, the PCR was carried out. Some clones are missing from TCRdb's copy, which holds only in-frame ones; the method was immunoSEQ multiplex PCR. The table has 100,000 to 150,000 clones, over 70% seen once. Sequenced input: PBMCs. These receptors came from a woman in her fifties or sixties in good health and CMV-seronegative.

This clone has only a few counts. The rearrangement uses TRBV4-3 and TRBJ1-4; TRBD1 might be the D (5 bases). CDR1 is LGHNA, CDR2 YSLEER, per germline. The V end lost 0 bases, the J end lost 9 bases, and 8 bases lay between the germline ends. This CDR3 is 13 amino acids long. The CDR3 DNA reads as TGCGCCAGCAGCCAAGATCAGGGCCAAAAACTGTTTTTT. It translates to CASSQDQGQKLFF.

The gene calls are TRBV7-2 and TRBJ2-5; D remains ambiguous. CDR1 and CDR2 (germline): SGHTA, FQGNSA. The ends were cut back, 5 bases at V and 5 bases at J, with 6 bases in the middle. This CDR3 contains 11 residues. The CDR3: CASSTYETQYF. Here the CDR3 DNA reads TGTGCCAGCAGCACCTATGAGACCCAGTACTTC.

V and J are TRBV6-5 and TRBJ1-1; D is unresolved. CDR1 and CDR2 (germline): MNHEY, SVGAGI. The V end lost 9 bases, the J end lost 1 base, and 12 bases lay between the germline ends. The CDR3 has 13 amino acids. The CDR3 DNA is TGTGCCAGTATTTCTACAGCGAACACTGAAGCTTTCTTT. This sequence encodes CASISTANTEAFF.

The CDR3 coding sequence is TGTGCCAGCTCACCATCCATCGGACTAGCGGGTATTACAGATACGCAGTATTTT. Its translation is CASSPSIGLAGITDTQYF. The chain employs TRBV18 and TRBJ2-3, with 11 nucleotides matching TRBD2. Germline CDR1 is KGHSH and CDR2 is LQKENI. V lost 2 bases, J lost 3 bases, and 10 bases stayed unmatched. The CDR3 sequence is 18 residues long.

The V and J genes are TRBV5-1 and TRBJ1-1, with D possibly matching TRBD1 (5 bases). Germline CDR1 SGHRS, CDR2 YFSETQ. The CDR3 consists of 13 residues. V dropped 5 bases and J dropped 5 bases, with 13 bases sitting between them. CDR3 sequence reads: CASSAGSGTEAFF. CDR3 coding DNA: TGCGCCAGCAGTGCAGGGTCCGGGACTGAAGCTTTCTTT. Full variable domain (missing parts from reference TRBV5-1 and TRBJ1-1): KAGVTQTPRYLIKTRGQQVTLSCSPISGHRSVSWYQQTPGQGLQFLFEYFSETQRNKGNFPGRFSGRQFSNSRSEMNVSTLELGDSALYLCASSAGSGTEAFFGQGTRLTVV.

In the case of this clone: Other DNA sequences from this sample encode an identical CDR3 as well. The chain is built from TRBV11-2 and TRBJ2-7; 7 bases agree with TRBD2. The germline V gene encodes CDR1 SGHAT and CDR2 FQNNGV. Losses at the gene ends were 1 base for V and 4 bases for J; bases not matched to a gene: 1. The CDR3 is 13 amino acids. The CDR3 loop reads CASSLVGGYEQYF. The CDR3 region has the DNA TGTGCCAGCAGCTTAGTGGGAGGGTACGAGCAGTACTTC.

Here the CDR3 reads CASSYTVRETQYF. CDR3 in DNA: TGCGCCAGCAGCTACACGGTCAGGGAGACCCAGTACTTC. This sequence joins TRBV5-1 and TRBJ2-5; D ambiguous. The CDR3 loop spans 13 amino acids. V was cut by 3 bases and J by 5 bases, with 11 bases left in between. Germline V gives CDR1 SGHRS, CDR2 YFSETQ.

CDR3 sequence (DNA): TGTGCCACCTCGACGGGGAGGTCAACAGATACGCAGTATTTT. Encoded protein: CATSTGRSTDTQYF. The chain uses TRBV19 and TRBJ2-3; a weak D match, TRBD2 (6 bases). CDR3 size: 14 residues. V was shortened by 10 bases and J by 3 bases, with 17 bases between the two germline ends. The germline gives CDR1 LNHDA, CDR2 SQIVND (reference sequence). Based on the CDR3 plus reference TRBV19 and TRBJ2-3, the full variable domain is DGGITQSPKYLFRKEGQNVTLSCEQNLNHDAMYWYRQDPGQGLRLIYYSQIVNDFQKGDIAEGYSVSREKKESFPLTVTSAQKNPTAFYLCATSTGRSTDTQYFGPGTRLTVL.

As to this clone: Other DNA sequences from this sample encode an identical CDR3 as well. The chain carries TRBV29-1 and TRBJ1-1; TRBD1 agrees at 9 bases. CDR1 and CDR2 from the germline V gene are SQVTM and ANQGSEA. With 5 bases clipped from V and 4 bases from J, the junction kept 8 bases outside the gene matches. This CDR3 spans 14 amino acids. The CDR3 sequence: CSVKKQGARTEAFF. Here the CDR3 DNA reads TGCAGCGTTAAAAAACAGGGGGCGCGCACTGAAGCTTTCTTT.

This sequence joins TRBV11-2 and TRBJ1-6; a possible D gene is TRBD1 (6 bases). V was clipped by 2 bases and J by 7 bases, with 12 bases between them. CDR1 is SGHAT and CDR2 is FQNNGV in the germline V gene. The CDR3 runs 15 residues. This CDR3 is CASSLRGRGNSPLHF. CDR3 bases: TGTGCCAGCAGCTTACGTGGCAGGGGAAATTCACCCCTCCACTTT.

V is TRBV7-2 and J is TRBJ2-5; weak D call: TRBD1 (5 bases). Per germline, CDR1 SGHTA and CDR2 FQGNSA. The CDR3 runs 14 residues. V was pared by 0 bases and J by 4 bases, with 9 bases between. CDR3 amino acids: CASSLAGRGETQYF. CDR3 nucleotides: TGTGCCAGCAGCTTAGCGGGAAGGGGAGAGACCCAGTACTTC. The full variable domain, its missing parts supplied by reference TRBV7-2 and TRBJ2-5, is GAGVSQSPSNKVTEKGKDVELRCDPISGHTALYWYRQSLGQGLEFLIYFQGNSAPDKSGLPSDRFSAERTGGSVSTLTIQRTQQEDSAVYLCASSLAGRGETQYFGPGTRLLVL.

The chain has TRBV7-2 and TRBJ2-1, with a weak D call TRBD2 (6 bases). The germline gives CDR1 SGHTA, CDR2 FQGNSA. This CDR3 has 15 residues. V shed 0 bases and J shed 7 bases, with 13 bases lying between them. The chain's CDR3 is CASSLAGTGINEQFF. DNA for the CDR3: TGTGCCAGCAGCTTAGCCGGGACTGGGATTAATGAGCAGTTCTTC.

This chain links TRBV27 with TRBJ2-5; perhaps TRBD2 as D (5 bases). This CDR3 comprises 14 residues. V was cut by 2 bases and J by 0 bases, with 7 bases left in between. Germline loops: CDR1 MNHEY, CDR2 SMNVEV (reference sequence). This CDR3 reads CASSLRGNQETQYF. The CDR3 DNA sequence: TGTGCCAGCAGTTTAAGAGGGAACCAAGAGACCCAGTACTTC.

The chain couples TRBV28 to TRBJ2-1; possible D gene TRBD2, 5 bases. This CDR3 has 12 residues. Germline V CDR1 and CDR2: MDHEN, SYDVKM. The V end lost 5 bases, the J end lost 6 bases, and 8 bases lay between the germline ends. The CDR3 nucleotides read TGTGCCAGCAGTCCCGGGATCAATGAGCAGTTCTTC. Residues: CASSPGINEQFF.

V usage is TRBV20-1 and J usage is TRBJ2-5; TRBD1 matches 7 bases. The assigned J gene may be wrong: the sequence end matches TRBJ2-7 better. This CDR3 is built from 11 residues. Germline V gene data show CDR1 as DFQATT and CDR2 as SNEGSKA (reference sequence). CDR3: CSATDRVEQYF. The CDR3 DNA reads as TGCAGTGCCACCGACAGGGTCGAGCAGTACTTC.

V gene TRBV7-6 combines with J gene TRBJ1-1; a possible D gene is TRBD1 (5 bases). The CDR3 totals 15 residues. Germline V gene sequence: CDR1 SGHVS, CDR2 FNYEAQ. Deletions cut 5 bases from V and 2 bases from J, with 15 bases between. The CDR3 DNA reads TGTGCCAGCAGCGAAGATAGCAGGGATAACACTGAAGCTTTCTTT. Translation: CASSEDSRDNTEAFF.

This chain's CDR3 is CASSESGNNQPQHF. The CDR3 DNA is TGTGCCAGCAGTGAATCAGGGAATAATCAGCCCCAGCATTTT. The rearrangement links TRBV25-1 to TRBJ1-5; the D gene is possibly TRBD1 (5 bases). The length of the CDR3 is 14 residues. Trimming took off 1 base at V and 4 bases at J, with 8 bases between the two ends. The germline gives CDR1 MGHDK, CDR2 SYGVNS.

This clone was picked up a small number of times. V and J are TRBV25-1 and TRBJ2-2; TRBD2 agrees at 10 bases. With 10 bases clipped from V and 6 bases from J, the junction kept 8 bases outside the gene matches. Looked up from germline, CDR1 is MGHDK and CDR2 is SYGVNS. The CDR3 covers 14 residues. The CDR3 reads CAILAGDPPGELFF. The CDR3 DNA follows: TGTGCCATCCTAGCGGGAGATCCGCCCGGGGAGCTGTTTTTT.